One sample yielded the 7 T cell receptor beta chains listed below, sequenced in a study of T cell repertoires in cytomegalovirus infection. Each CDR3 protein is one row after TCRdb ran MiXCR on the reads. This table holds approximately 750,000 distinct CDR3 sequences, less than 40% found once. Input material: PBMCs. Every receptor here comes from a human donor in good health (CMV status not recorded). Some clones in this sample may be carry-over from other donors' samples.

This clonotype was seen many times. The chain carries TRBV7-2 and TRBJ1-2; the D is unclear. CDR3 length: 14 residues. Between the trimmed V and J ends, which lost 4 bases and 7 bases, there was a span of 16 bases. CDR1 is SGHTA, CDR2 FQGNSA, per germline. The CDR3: CASSYIPFGGGYTF. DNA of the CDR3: TGTGCCAGCAGCTACATTCCCTTCGGTGGTGGCTACACCTTC.

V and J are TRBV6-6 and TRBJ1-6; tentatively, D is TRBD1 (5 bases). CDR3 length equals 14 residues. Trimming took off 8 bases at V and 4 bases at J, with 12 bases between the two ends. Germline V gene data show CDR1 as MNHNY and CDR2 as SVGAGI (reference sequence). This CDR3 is CASVTGIYNSPLHF. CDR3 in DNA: TGTGCCAGCGTTACAGGAATTTATAATTCACCCCTCCACTTT.

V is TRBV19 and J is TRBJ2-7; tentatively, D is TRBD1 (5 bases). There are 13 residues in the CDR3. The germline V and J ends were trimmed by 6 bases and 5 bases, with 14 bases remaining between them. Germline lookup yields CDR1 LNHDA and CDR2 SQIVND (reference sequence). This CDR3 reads CASSVQGRNEQYF. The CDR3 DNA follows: TGTGCCAGTAGCGTCCAGGGTAGAAACGAGCAGTACTTC.

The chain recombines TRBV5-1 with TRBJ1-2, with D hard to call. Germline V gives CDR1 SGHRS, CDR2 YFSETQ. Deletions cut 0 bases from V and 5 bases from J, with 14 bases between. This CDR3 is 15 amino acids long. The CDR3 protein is CASSLGSAWDYGYTF. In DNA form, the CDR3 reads TGCGCCAGCAGCTTGGGGTCCGCATGGGATTATGGCTACACCTTC. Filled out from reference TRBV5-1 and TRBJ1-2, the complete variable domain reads KAGVTQTPRYLIKTRGQQVTLSCSPISGHRSVSWYQQTPGQGLQFLFEYFSETQRNKGNFPGRFSGRQFSNSRSEMNVSTLELGDSALYLCASSLGSAWDYGYTFGSGTRLTVV.

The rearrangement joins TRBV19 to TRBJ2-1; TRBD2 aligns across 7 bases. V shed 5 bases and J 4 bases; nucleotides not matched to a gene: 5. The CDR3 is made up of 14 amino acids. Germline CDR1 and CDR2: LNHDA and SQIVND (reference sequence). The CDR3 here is CASSDASGYNEQFF. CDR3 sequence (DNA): TGTGCCAGTAGTGACGCTAGCGGTTACAATGAGCAGTTCTTC.

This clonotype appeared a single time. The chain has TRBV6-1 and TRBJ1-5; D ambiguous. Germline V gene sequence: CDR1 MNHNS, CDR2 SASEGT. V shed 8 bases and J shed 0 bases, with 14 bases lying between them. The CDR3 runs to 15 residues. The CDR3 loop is CASGPVVPSNQPQHF. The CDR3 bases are TGTGCCAGCGGGCCCGTCGTGCCTAGCAATCAGCCCCAGCATTTT.

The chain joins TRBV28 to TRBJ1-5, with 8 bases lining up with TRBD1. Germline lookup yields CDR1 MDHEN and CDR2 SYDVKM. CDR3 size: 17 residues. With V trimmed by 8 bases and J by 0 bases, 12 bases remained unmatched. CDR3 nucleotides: TGTGCCAGCGAACAGGGGGACCGCAGGCATAGCAATCAGCCCCAGCATTTT. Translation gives CASEQGDRRHSNQPQHF.